This passage covers 16 T cell receptor beta chains from one sample sequenced in a study of Graves' ophthalmopathy and Graves' hyperthyroidism. Amplification of the TCR beta CDR3 regions used RNA transcripts (as template). After a first-round RT-PCR with HTBI primers, a second-round multiplex PCR was run. TCRdb fed the multiplex PCR reads into MiXCR, producing one record per CDR3 protein. The top ten clones hold roughly 46% of a sample with about 740,000 distinct CDR3 sequences, 40% of them seen once. The sequenced material came from peripheral blood. The receptors were sampled from an adult man with Graves' ophthalmopathy.

The chain couples TRBV25-1 to TRBJ1-1; no firm D call. The CDR3 totals 15 residues. V was trimmed by 6 bases and J by 1 base, leaving 15 bases between them. Per germline, CDR1 MGHDK and CDR2 SYGVNS. The CDR3 spells CASSQDFSGNTEAFF. For the CDR3, the DNA is TGTGCCAGCAGCCAAGATTTTTCCGGGAACACTGAAGCTTTCTTT.

This clonotype was seen many times. V usage is TRBV29-1 and J usage is TRBJ2-7; D possibly corresponds to TRBD1 (6 bases). Trimming removed 6 bases from V and 1 base from J, with 16 bases in between. The germline CDR1 and CDR2 sequences are SQVTM and ANQGSEA. This CDR3 region has 14 residues. CDR3 amino acids: CSVGDRLGSYEQYF. The CDR3 nucleotides are TGCAGCGTGGGTGACAGGTTAGGTTCCTACGAGCAGTACTTC.

This clonotype was recorded once. One end of the junction fails to match germline, which may point to a read error. This chain connects TRBV7-9 to TRBJ2-7, with 9 bases matching TRBD2. CDR3 length equals 17 residues. The germline CDR1 and CDR2 sequences are SEHNR and FQNEAQ (reference sequence). The CDR3 region has the DNA TGTGTCAGCACCAAGGGGGCTAGCGGGACCCACTCCTACGAGCAGTACTTC. Encoded protein: CVSTKGASGTHSYEQYF.

The rearrangement joins TRBV20-1 to TRBJ1-6; perhaps TRBD1 as D (6 bases). V lost 8 bases, J lost 5 bases, and 22 bases lay in between. The CDR3 consists of 16 residues. Looked up from germline, CDR1 is DFQATT and CDR2 is SNEGSKA (reference sequence). The DNA for the CDR3 is TGCAGTTACTCGAGATTTACAGGGAAGAATAATTCACCCCTCCACTTT. Encoded protein: CSYSRFTGKNNSPLHF.

The V gene is TRBV13, the J gene TRBJ2-2; D is ambiguous. V dropped 2 bases and J dropped 0 bases, with 10 bases sitting between them. CDR3 length equals 16 residues. Germline V CDR1 and CDR2: PRHDT, FYEKMQ (reference sequence). In DNA form, the CDR3 reads TGTGCCAGCAGCTTATTGGAGACGGCGAACACCGGGGAGCTGTTTTTT. Its translation is CASSLLETANTGELFF.

Comments on this clonotype: An end of the junction differs from the germline gene, which may be a read error. The rearrangement links TRBV10-3 to TRBJ2-2, with 9 nucleotides matching TRBD2. The germline gives CDR1 ENHRY, CDR2 SYGVKD. This CDR3 is 16 amino acids long. CDR3 in DNA: TGTGCCAGCAGTACCGCGGGGGGGGTGAACACCGGGGAGCTGTTTTTT. Translated: CASSTAGGVNTGELFF.

Note on this clonotype: This may arise from a read error, as a much more abundant clone is one base away. This chain joins TRBV10-3 and TRBJ1-2; no reliable D call. Per the germline V gene, CDR1 is ENHRY and CDR2 is SYGVKD. The CDR3 sequence is 13 residues long. Trimming took off 10 bases at V and 2 bases at J, with 14 bases between the two ends. CDR3 bases: TGTGCCAGCGGTGAAGGACCCAACTATGGCTACACCTTC. Its translation: CASGEGPNYGYTF.

Note on this clonotype: The limits of the CDR3 on the DNA are not certain, so only TCRdb's listed CDR3 is given. V is TRBV2 and J is TRBJ2-2; TRBD1, the D gene given by the table, was not confirmed from the DNA. Looked up from germline, CDR1 is SNHLY and CDR2 is FYNNEI. The CDR3 comprises 15 residues, both ends counted. This CDR3 is CASSVYRGGSGSCFF.

In this sample, this clonotype turned up many times. The V and J genes are TRBV24-1 and TRBJ2-5; D possibly corresponds to TRBD1 (5 bases). This CDR3 spans 15 amino acids. CDR1 is KGHDR, CDR2 SFDVKD, per germline. V was shortened by 3 bases and J by 1 base, with 11 bases between the two germline ends. Here the CDR3 DNA reads TGTGCCACCAGTGATCCAGGGCTTGGCCAAGAGACCCAGTACTTC. Translation gives CATSDPGLGQETQYF.

This clonotype was detected ten times or more. The J gene is TRBJ1-6, the V gene TRBV7-9; D gene uncertain. This CDR3 comprises 12 residues. CDR1 SEHNR and CDR2 FQNEAQ come from the germline V gene (reference sequence). Trimming removed 6 bases from V and 10 bases from J, with 10 bases in between. CDR3 bases: TGTGCCAGCAGGGGCGGAGGGTCACCCCTCCACTTT. The encoded protein is CASRGGGSPLHF.

In its sample, this clonotype was seen a few times. CDR3 in DNA: TGTGCCAGCCGGGGGGCGACAGTTACGGCGAACTATGGCTACACCTTC. This gives the protein CASRGATVTANYGYTF. The chain has TRBV2 and TRBJ1-2, with D possibly being TRBD1 (6 bases). Germline CDR1 is SNHLY and CDR2 is FYNNEI. This CDR3 is built from 16 residues. Trimming took off 8 bases at V and 2 bases at J, with 21 bases between the two ends.

The chain links TRBV7-2 to TRBJ1-2, with 10 bases matching TRBD1. This CDR3 spans 15 amino acids. Looked up from germline, CDR1 is SGHTA and CDR2 is FQGNSA. The J segment lost 4 bases and the V segment lost 5 bases, leaving 7 bases of the junction unmatched. CDR3 residues: CASSHLRDRGYGYTF. The DNA for the CDR3 is TGTGCCAGCAGCCATCTAAGGGACAGGGGCTATGGCTACACCTTC. Full variable domain (outside the CDR3, taken from reference TRBV7-2 and TRBJ1-2): GAGVSQSPSNKVTEKGKDVELRCDPISGHTALYWYRQSLGQGLEFLIYFQGNSAPDKSGLPSDRFSAERTGGSVSTLTIQRTQQEDSAVYLCASSHLRDRGYGYTFGSGTRLTVV.

This clonotype has only one observation. The chain has TRBV12-3 or TRBV12-4 and TRBJ2-7; 8 bases are shared with TRBD1. The V gene end was trimmed by 4 bases and the J gene end by 2 bases; junction bases not matched to a gene: 19. The CDR3 sequence is 19 residues long. The CDR3 nucleotides read TGTGCCAGCAGTTACGCAGCAGGGGACAGGCGGCTATTTCCCTACGAGCAGTACTTC. Its translation: CASSYAAGDRRLFPYEQYF.

The V gene is TRBV7-2, the J gene TRBJ2-7; 11 bases fit TRBD2. This CDR3 region has 12 residues. Germline CDR1 is SGHTA and CDR2 is FQGNSA. Germline trimming cut 5 bases from V and 10 bases from J; bases unmatched to any gene: 4. CDR3 amino acids: CASSVTSGRQYF. In nucleotides, the CDR3 is TGTGCCAGCAGCGTCACTAGCGGGAGACAGTACTTC. Full variable domain (missing parts from reference TRBV7-2 and TRBJ2-7): GAGVSQSPSNKVTEKGKDVELRCDPISGHTALYWYRQSLGQGLEFLIYFQGNSAPDKSGLPSDRFSAERTGGSVSTLTIQRTQQEDSAVYLCASSVTSGRQYFGPGTRLTVT.

V is TRBV9 and J is TRBJ2-7; D not certain. The CDR3 is 15 residues long. Germline CDR1 SGDLS, CDR2 YYNGEE. The V gene lost 4 bases and the J gene lost 0 bases, with 14 bases spanning the gap. CDR3 amino acids: CASSQRAASSYEQYF. CDR3 DNA: TGTGCCAGCAGCCAACGGGCGGCAAGCTCCTACGAGCAGTACTTC.

This clonotype was seen ten or more times. A much larger clone lies a single base off, so this may be a read error. CDR3 in DNA: TGCAGTGCTAAAGGGGATGGCTACACCTTC. This gives the protein CSAKGDGYTF. This chain links TRBV20-1 with TRBJ1-2, with TRBD1 as a possible D gene (5 bases). The V gene's germline CDR1 is DFQATT and CDR2 SNEGSKA (reference sequence). The CDR3 covers 10 residues. V lost 4 bases, J lost 6 bases, and 6 bases lay in between.